This TCR beta chain was found in a study of blood T cell repertoires in COVID-19. Participant-reported clinical history was the basis for cohort assignment. The data were produced by immunoSEQ multiplex PCR, yet TCRdb's version contains in-frame clones alone and is incomplete. The sample includes roughly 220,000 clones, over 80% of them seen just once. V was pared by 3 bases and J by 8 bases, with 4 bases of the junction left unmatched. The germline V gene encodes CDR1 KGHSH and CDR2 LQKENI. The CDR3 consists of 15 residues. Sequenced sample: PBMCs or T cells enriched from blood (not recorded which). V gene TRBV18 combines with J gene TRBJ2-1; 13 bases are shared with TRBD2. This receptor was obtained from a woman aged 40 to 49 who had recovered from COVID-19. In DNA, the CDR3 is TGTGCCAGCTCACCGGGACTAGCGGGATCCGATGAGCAGTTCTTC. It yields the protein CASSPGLAGSDEQFF.